The source of this T cell receptor beta chain is a study of blood T cells in healthy people across ages. Looking at the study overall: When template switching was applied, about one barcoded beta molecule was captured per two T cells. Points from the study as a whole: Long-lived donors carried more naive CD4+ cells and greater diversity than aged donors.

Isolation recovered at least 7 million PBMCs from every sample. Deletions cut 3 bases from V and 2 bases from J, with 12 bases between. This CDR3 has 15 amino acids. Germline V CDR1 and CDR2: SGDLS, YYNGEE. To note about this clonotype: The antigen is unknown.

Primed by a sample-barcoded 5' primer and a J-beta primer mix, a second PCR proceeded for 7 to 11 cycles. Tagging of each cDNA molecule was performed by a template-switch adaptor with 12 random nucleotides. TCRdb recomputed calls from the 5' RACE reads with MiXCR, one row per CDR3 protein. The sample lists 630,000 or so distinct CDR3 sequences; about a third were seen once. This TCR came from a woman at least 80 years old in good health. V usage is TRBV9 and J usage is TRBJ1-5; tentatively, D is TRBD1 (5 bases). The sequencing sample was made of blood. The CDR3 spells CASSEGRAGNQPQHF. DNA of the CDR3: TGTGCCAGCAGCGAAGGCAGGGCTGGCAATCAGCCCCAGCATTTT.